The 28 T cell receptor beta chains given below trace back to one sample, sequenced in a study of CD8 T cells in ankylosing spondylitis. Study-wide points: Characteristic of ankylosing spondylitis blood, it appeared, was a TCR beta motif comprising about 8 highly homologous variants.

TCRdb analysed the 5' RACE reads with MiXCR anew, one entry per CDR3 protein. This table has about 440,000 distinct CDR3 sequences, under 20% appearing once. For these receptors, no antigen is known. Sequencing was carried out using blood, either unsorted or a sorted T cell fraction (not recorded which). Receptor source: a male donor with ankylosing spondylitis.

The chain couples TRBV28 to TRBJ2-7; 8 bases match TRBD1. The CDR3 runs 14 residues. V shed 5 bases and J 2 bases; nucleotides not matched to a gene: 5. The germline CDR1 and CDR2 sequences are MDHEN and SYDVKM. CDR3 DNA sequence: TGTGCCAGCAGTGTCCCGGGACAGGCCTACGAGCAGTACTTC. Encoded protein: CASSVPGQAYEQYF.

There are a few counts of this clonotype. This sequence joins TRBV28 and TRBJ2-1, with D tentatively TRBD1 or TRBD2 (5 bases each). With 8 bases removed from V and 5 bases from J, the gap between germline ends came to 19 bases. This CDR3 has 15 residues. Germline V CDR1 and CDR2: MDHEN, SYDVKM. The CDR3 region is CASGTSASTHNEQFF. The CDR3 DNA reads TGTGCCAGCGGGACCTCGGCTAGCACTCACAATGAGCAGTTCTTC.

This clonotype was observed a few times. The chain couples TRBV29-1 to TRBJ2-3; 7 bases map to TRBD2. Trimming took 7 bases from V and 0 from J; bases not matched to a gene: 13. The CDR3 extends over 16 amino acids. Per germline, CDR1 SQVTM and CDR2 ANQGSEA. The CDR3 loop is CSAGGGLEGSTDTQYF. CDR3 nucleotides: TGCAGCGCGGGAGGAGGACTAGAGGGTAGCACAGATACGCAGTATTTT.

The chain links TRBV7-3 to TRBJ2-1; a weak D match, TRBD2 (5 bases). V lost 2 bases and J lost 6, with 11 bases in between. Germline values: CDR1 SGHTA, CDR2 FQGTGA. The CDR3 is 14 residues long. In nucleotides, the CDR3 is TGTGCCAGCAGCTTATATAGCGAGCCCAATGAGCAGTTCTTC. Translation: CASSLYSEPNEQFF. The complete variable domain, with remaining parts taken from reference TRBV7-3 and TRBJ2-1, reads GAGVSQTPSNKVTEKGKYVELRCDPISGHTALYWYRQSLGQGPEFLIYFQGTGAADDSGLPNDRFFAVRPEGSVSTLKIQRTERGDSAVYLCASSLYSEPNEQFFGPGTRLTVL.

This clonotype came up a few times. The gene calls are TRBV15 and TRBJ2-3; TRBD1 matches at 8 bases. V gave up 7 bases and J gave up 0 bases; unmatched junction bases: 6. The CDR3 spans 15 residues. The germline V gene encodes CDR1 LNHNV and CDR2 YYDKDF (reference sequence). CDR3 loop: CATNPQGASTDTQYF. DNA for the CDR3: TGTGCCACCAACCCCCAGGGGGCGAGCACAGATACGCAGTATTTT.

The V call is TRBV12-3 or TRBV12-4, the J call TRBJ1-5, with D hard to call. This CDR3 region has 14 residues. V lost 2 bases, J lost 3 bases, and 8 bases lay in between. The CDR3 loop reads CASSLFGNNQPQHF. In nucleotides, the CDR3 is TGTGCCAGCAGTTTATTCGGTAACAATCAGCCCCAGCATTTT.

This clonotype was picked up many times. The chain joins TRBV5-1 to TRBJ1-1, with D unclear. Trimming cost V 3 bases and J 5 bases, with 11 bases left between them. The CDR3 has 13 amino acids. The V gene's germline CDR1 is SGHRS and CDR2 YFSETQ. CDR3: CASSSALGTEAFF. CDR3 in DNA: TGCGCCAGCAGCTCCGCCTTGGGGACTGAAGCTTTCTTT.

This clonotype was counted only a few times. Written as DNA, the CDR3 is TGTGCCAGCAGTTCATTCGGGACATCCTACGAGCAGTACTTC. The encoded protein is CASSSFGTSYEQYF. The chain uses TRBV3-1 and TRBJ2-7; TRBD1 is a possible D gene (6 bases). There are 14 residues in the CDR3. CDR1 is LGHDT, CDR2 YNNKEL, per germline (reference sequence). The V and J ends lost 6 bases and 1 base respectively, with 13 bases between them.

The chain links TRBV20-1 to TRBJ1-1; 10 nucleotides line up with TRBD1. The CDR3 has 13 amino acids. V shed 6 bases, J shed 5 bases, and the junction held 6 bases outside the gene matches. CDR1 is DFQATT and CDR2 is SNEGSKA in the germline V gene (reference sequence). CDR3 loop: CSAPGQGFTEAFF. Written as DNA, the CDR3 is TGCAGTGCGCCGGGACAGGGGTTTACTGAAGCTTTCTTT.

The chain employs TRBV2 and TRBJ2-3, with 12 positions matching TRBD2. The V gene's germline CDR1 is SNHLY and CDR2 FYNNEI. The ends lost 6 bases at V and 6 bases at J; junction bases unmatched: 7. This CDR3 has 15 residues. Written as DNA, the CDR3 is TGTGCCAGCAGACTAGCGGGGGGCCCCGTGGATACGCAGTATTTT. This translates into CASRLAGGPVDTQYF.

This clonotype was seen a handful of times. The V call is TRBV29-1, the J call TRBJ1-1; 7 bases agree with TRBD1. J gave up 0 bases and V 6 bases, and 4 bases lay outside the gene matches. CDR3 length: 13 amino acids. From germline, CDR1 is SQVTM and CDR2 ANQGSEA. In nucleotides, the CDR3 is TGCAGCGTAGCGGGACAGTTGAACACTGAAGCTTTCTTT. Its protein is CSVAGQLNTEAFF. Full variable domain (outside the CDR3, taken from reference TRBV29-1 and TRBJ1-1): SAVISQKPSRDICQRGTSLTIQCQVDSQVTMMFWYRQQPGQSLTLIATANQGSEATYESGFVIDKFPISRPNLTFSTLTVSNMSPEDSSIYLCSVAGQLNTEAFFGQGTRLTVV.

This clonotype has a handful of counts. The chain links TRBV20-1 to TRBJ2-7, with TRBD2 matching over 13 bases. The trim removed 7 bases at V and 0 bases at J, leaving 15 bases unmatched. The CDR3 extends over 18 amino acids. Per germline, CDR1 DFQATT and CDR2 SNEGSKA (reference sequence). CDR3 sequence (DNA): TGCAGTGACCCGTTTGACCAAGGGACTAGCGGGAACTCCTACGAGCAGTACTTC. Amino acid sequence: CSDPFDQGTSGNSYEQYF.

This clonotype was counted between two and nine times. The chain's CDR3 is CASSLGVAQDNEQFF. CDR3 nucleotide sequence: TGTGCCAGCAGCTTAGGGGTAGCGCAAGACAATGAGCAGTTCTTC. The chain has TRBV11-3 and TRBJ2-1; possible D gene TRBD2, 5 bases. The germline V and J ends were trimmed by 1 base and 5 bases, with 12 bases remaining between them. Germline lookup yields CDR1 SGHNT and CDR2 YENEEA. The CDR3 loop spans 15 amino acids.

The rearrangement joins TRBV6-1 to TRBJ1-6; D gene unclear. V was shortened by 2 bases and J by 7 bases, with 6 bases between the two germline ends. Germline CDR1 reads MNHNS; CDR2 reads SASEGT. This CDR3 spans 13 amino acids. CDR3 loop: CASSETENSPLHF. The CDR3 coding sequence is TGTGCCAGCAGTGAAACAGAAAATTCACCCCTCCACTTT.

The chain couples TRBV7-2 to TRBJ2-5; the D is unclear. Germline CDR1 SGHTA, CDR2 FQGNSA. The CDR3 contains 14 residues. Trimming took 4 bases from V and 0 from J, leaving 9 bases between them. The CDR3 is CASSYGGDQETQYF. The CDR3 bases are TGTGCCAGCAGCTACGGTGGGGACCAAGAGACCCAGTACTTC.

The chain combines TRBV18 with TRBJ1-6, with D perhaps matching TRBD1 (6 bases). With 1 base removed from V and 5 bases from J, the gap between germline ends came to 12 bases. In germline, CDR1 is KGHSH, CDR2 LQKENI. The CDR3 is 16 residues long. The CDR3 spells CASSPRGAVDNSPLHF. CDR3 sequence (DNA): TGTGCCAGCTCACCACGGGGGGCGGTTGATAATTCACCCCTCCACTTT.

Here the CDR3 reads CASSTRTGGDTQYF. For the CDR3, the DNA is TGTGCCAGCAGCACACGGACAGGGGGGGATACGCAGTATTTT. The chain has TRBV7-2 and TRBJ2-3; 10 nucleotides align to TRBD1. Germline lookup yields CDR1 SGHTA and CDR2 FQGNSA. The ends lost 5 bases at V and 6 bases at J; junction bases unmatched: 5. The CDR3 runs 14 residues.

This chain links TRBV29-1 with TRBJ2-7; TRBD1 agrees at 8 bases. V dropped 4 bases and J dropped 2; count of bases not matched to a gene: 10. This CDR3 region has 15 residues. CDR1 and CDR2 (germline): SQVTM, ANQGSEA. For the CDR3, the DNA is TGCAGCGTTGGGACCACCGGGACAGGTCCCTACGAGCAGTACTTC. It is translated as CSVGTTGTGPYEQYF.

This clonotype appeared a few times. The rearrangement uses TRBV5-1 and TRBJ1-5; D is unresolved. CDR3 length equals 13 residues. CDR1 and CDR2 (germline): SGHRS, YFSETQ. The V and J ends lost 4 bases and 5 bases respectively, with 10 bases between them. The CDR3 region is CASSALPDQPQHF. The CDR3 nucleotides are TGCGCCAGCAGCGCGTTGCCCGATCAGCCCCAGCATTTT.

The chain is built from TRBV9 and TRBJ2-2; TRBD2 matches at 7 bases. CDR3 length: 14 amino acids. The germline V gene encodes CDR1 SGDLS and CDR2 YYNGEE. Losses at the gene ends were 2 bases for V and 7 bases for J; bases not matched to a gene: 5. CDR3 coding DNA: TGTGCCAGCAGCGTGGGGGGGATAGGCGGGGAGCTGTTTTTT. It codes for CASSVGGIGGELFF.

This clonotype was found many times. This chain links TRBV20-1 with TRBJ2-2; 8 bases match TRBD2. J gave up 4 bases and V 1 base, and 14 bases lay outside the gene matches. This CDR3 contains 18 residues. CDR1 is DFQATT and CDR2 is SNEGSKA in the germline V gene (reference sequence). The CDR3 spells CSARAGGQGYRATGELFF. The CDR3 coding sequence is TGCAGTGCTAGAGCGGGGGGGCAAGGATATCGCGCCACCGGGGAGCTGTTTTTT.

This clonotype showed up just a few times. This chain connects TRBV9 to TRBJ1-3; TRBD1 aligns across 7 bases. The CDR3 has 16 amino acids. With 1 base clipped from V and 4 bases from J, the junction kept 8 bases outside the gene matches. Germline loops: CDR1 SGDLS, CDR2 YYNGEE. Written as DNA, the CDR3 is TGTGCCAGCAGCGTAACGGACAGGAGAGGAGGAAACACCATATATTTT. As protein: CASSVTDRRGGNTIYF. Complete variable domain (other parts from reference TRBV9 and TRBJ1-3): DSGVTQTPKHLITATGQRVTLRCSPRSGDLSVYWYQQSLDQGLQFLIQYYNGEERAKGNILERFSAQQFPDLHSELNLSSLELGDSALYFCASSVTDRRGGNTIYFGEGSWLTVV.

The chain combines TRBV7-8 with TRBJ2-3; TRBD2 matches at 7 bases. CDR3 length equals 16 residues. CDR1 is SGHVS and CDR2 is FQNEAQ in the germline V gene. Germline trimming cut 5 bases from V and 2 bases from J; bases unmatched to any gene: 10. CDR3 in amino acids: CASSPSGPIPTDTQYF. The CDR3 coding sequence is TGTGCCAGCAGCCCTAGCGGACCGATCCCCACAGATACGCAGTATTTT.

This chain joins TRBV3-1 and TRBJ2-7; D may match TRBD1 or TRBD2 (5 bases each). V was clipped by 3 bases and J by 0 bases, with 9 bases between them. Germline V CDR1 and CDR2: LGHDT, YNNKEL (reference sequence). This CDR3 has 14 amino acids. CDR3: CASSQKGTSYEQYF. CDR3 nucleotide sequence: TGTGCCAGCAGCCAGAAGGGGACCTCCTACGAGCAGTACTTC.

Ten or more counts support this clonotype. The chain is built from TRBV5-1 and TRBJ1-1; 7 nucleotides line up with TRBD1. Trimming at V came to 5 bases and at J to 2 bases, leaving 6 bases not matched to a gene. There are 14 residues in the CDR3. Germline V gene data show CDR1 as SGHRS and CDR2 as YFSETQ. In DNA, the CDR3 is TGCGCCAGCAGTAGTTCAGGGGGAAACACTGAAGCTTTCTTT. Translating gives CASSSSGGNTEAFF.

This clonotype was seen more than once but under ten times. V gene TRBV20-1 combines with J gene TRBJ1-5; the D gene is possibly TRBD1 (6 bases). CDR1 is DFQATT and CDR2 is SNEGSKA in the germline V gene (reference sequence). This CDR3 comprises 14 residues. Trimming removed 5 bases at V and 4 bases at J, with 15 bases between. CDR3 in DNA: TGCAGTGCTCGTCCCGGGACAAGGAATCAGCCCCAGCATTTT. It encodes CSARPGTRNQPQHF.

The CDR3 DNA follows: TGCGCCAGCAGCTTGGCGGGAGAGCAGGCGGGTGAGCAGTTCTTC. It specifies CASSLAGEQAGEQFF. This sequence joins TRBV5-1 and TRBJ2-1, with D possibly matching TRBD2 (6 bases). The CDR3 totals 15 residues. Looked up from germline, CDR1 is SGHRS and CDR2 is YFSETQ. V lost 0 bases and J 9 bases, leaving 16 bases between the germline ends. The variable domain in full, completed from reference TRBV5-1 and TRBJ2-1, reads KAGVTQTPRYLIKTRGQQVTLSCSPISGHRSVSWYQQTPGQGLQFLFEYFSETQRNKGNFPGRFSGRQFSNSRSEMNVSTLELGDSALYLCASSLAGEQAGEQFFGPGTRLTVL.

This clonotype was found a few times. The chain joins TRBV7-2 to TRBJ2-4; no clear D gene. V lost 1 base to trimming and J lost 9 bases, with 10 bases between them. From germline, CDR1 is SGHTA and CDR2 FQGNSA. The CDR3 loop spans 13 amino acids. The CDR3 region is CASSLEWVAIQYF. The CDR3 coding sequence is TGTGCCAGCAGCTTAGAGTGGGTTGCCATTCAGTACTTC. The full variable domain, in which reference TRBV7-2 and TRBJ2-4 provide the parts outside the CDR3, is GAGVSQSPSNKVTEKGKDVELRCDPISGHTALYWYRQSLGQGLEFLIYFQGNSAPDKSGLPSDRFSAERTGGSVSTLTIQRTQQEDSAVYLCASSLEWVAIQYFGAGTRLSVL.